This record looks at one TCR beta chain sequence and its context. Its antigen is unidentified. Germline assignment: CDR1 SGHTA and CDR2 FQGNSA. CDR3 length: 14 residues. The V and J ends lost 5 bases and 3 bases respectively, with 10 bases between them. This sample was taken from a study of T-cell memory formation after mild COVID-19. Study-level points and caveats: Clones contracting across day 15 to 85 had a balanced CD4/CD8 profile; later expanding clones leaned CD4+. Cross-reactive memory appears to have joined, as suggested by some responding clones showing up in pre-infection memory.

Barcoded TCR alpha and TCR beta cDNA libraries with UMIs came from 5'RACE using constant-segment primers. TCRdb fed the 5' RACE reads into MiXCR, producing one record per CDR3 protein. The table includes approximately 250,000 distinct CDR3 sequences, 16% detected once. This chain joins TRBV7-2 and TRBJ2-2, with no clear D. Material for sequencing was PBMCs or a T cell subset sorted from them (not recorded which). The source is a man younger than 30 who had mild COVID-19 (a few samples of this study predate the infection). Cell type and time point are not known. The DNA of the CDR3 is TGTGCCAGCAGCGACGCCAGTTACACCGGGGAGCTGTTTTTT. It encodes CASSDASYTGELFF.